This paragraph covers one T cell receptor (beta chain) sequence. What it recognizes is unknown. Compared with germline, one end of the junction differs, possibly owing to a read error. The data belong to a study of tumor-infiltrating lymphocytes in primary liver carcinoma. The authors made TCR beta cDNA from approximately 490 ng total RNA with a constant-region primer. A slightly modified ARM-PCR protocol with three nested multiplex PCR rounds produced these TCR beta libraries. PCR rounds one and two used TRBV1-TRBV30 forward primers with a C-beta reverse primer for around 10 cycles each. MiXCR, run by TCRdb on the multiplex PCR reads, gives a single entry per CDR3 protein. Among more than 70,000 distinct CDR3 sequences, 60% to 75% were seen once, and the ten largest hold approximately 19%. Overall study results and limits: Relative to tumor region pairs, the tumor-adjacent and tumor-blood pairs showed overlap that was lower.

CDR3 size: 15 residues. Germline V CDR1 and CDR2: MNHNY, SVGAGI (reference sequence). From unsorted bulk tissue weighing about 20-31 mg, DNA and RNA were co-extracted. There were over 75% viable tumor cells in every single sample of tumor. Sequenced input: liver tumor tissue from sampling region 1. As for subset: tumor region T1, superior pole. J is TRBJ1-2 and V is TRBV6-6; D is uncertain. The sequence was collected from a man aged 40-49 years with primary liver carcinoma and hepatitis B virus infection. The CDR3 reads CASIYTRSANYAYTF. CDR3 DNA: TGTGCCAGCATTTACACACGGTCAGCTAACTATGCCTACACCTTC.